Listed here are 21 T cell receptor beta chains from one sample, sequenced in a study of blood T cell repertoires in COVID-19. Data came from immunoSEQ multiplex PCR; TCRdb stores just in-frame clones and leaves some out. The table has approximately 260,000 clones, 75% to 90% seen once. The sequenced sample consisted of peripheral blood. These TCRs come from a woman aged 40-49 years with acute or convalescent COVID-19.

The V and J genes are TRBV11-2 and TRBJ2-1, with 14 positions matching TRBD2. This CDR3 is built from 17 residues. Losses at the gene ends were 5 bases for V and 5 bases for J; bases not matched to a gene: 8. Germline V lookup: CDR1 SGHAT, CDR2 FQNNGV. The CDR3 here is CASSPGLAGGLHNEQFF. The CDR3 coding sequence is TGTGCCAGCAGCCCAGGACTAGCGGGGGGCCTCCACAATGAGCAGTTCTTC. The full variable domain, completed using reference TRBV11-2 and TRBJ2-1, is EAGVAQSPRYKIIEKRQSVAFWCNPISGHATLYWYQQILGQGPKLLIQFQNNGVVDDSQLPKDRFSAERLKGVDSTLKIQPAKLEDSAVYLCASSPGLAGGLHNEQFFGPGTRLTVL.

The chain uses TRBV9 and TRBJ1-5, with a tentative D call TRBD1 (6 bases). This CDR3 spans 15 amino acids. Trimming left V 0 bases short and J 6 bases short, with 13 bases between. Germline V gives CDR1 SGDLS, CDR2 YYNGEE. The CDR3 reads CASSVGGGGGQPQHF. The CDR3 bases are TGTGCCAGCAGCGTAGGAGGGGGGGGTGGTCAGCCCCAGCATTTT.

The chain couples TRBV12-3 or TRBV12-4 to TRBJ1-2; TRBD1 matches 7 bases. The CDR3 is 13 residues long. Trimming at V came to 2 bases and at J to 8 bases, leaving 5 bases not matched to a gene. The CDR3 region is CASSLRTGRGYTF. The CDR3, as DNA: TGTGCCAGCAGTTTAAGGACAGGTCGAGGCTACACCTTC.

The CDR3 reads CASSPYGFEKLFF. CDR3 coding DNA: TGCGCCAGCAGCCCCTACGGTTTCGAAAAACTGTTTTTT. The chain is built from TRBV4-1 and TRBJ1-4; D remains ambiguous. This CDR3 has 13 amino acids. V lost 4 bases and J 8 bases, leaving 11 bases between the germline ends. From germline, CDR1 is MGHRA and CDR2 YSYEKL.

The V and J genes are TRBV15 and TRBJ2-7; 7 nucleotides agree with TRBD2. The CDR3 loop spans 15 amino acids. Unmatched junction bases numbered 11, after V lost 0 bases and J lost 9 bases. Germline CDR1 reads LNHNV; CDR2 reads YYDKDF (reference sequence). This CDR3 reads CATSRDPNPSGGQYV. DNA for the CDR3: TGTGCCACCAGCAGAGATCCCAACCCTAGCGGAGGGCAGTACGTC.

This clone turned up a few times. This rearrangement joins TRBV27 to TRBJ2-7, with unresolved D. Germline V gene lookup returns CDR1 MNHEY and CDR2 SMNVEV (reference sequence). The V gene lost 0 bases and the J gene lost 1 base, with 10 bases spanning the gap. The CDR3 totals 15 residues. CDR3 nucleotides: TGTGCCAGCAGTTTATCGAGGCAGATTTCCTACGAGCAGTACGTC. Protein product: CASSLSRQISYEQYV.

The CDR3 loop is CASERQANTEAFF. DNA for the CDR3: TGTGCCAGTGAAAGACAGGCCAACACTGAAGCTTTCTTT. The chain carries TRBV6-5 and TRBJ1-1, with a weak D call TRBD1 (6 bases). In germline, CDR1 is MNHEY, CDR2 SVGAGI. Trimming cost V 9 bases and J 2 bases, with 13 bases left between them. This CDR3 region has 13 residues.

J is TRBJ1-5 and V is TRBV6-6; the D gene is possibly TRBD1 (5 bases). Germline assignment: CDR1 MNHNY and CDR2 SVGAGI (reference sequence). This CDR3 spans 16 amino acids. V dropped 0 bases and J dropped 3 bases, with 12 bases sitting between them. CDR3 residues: CASSYSIRQTNQPQHF. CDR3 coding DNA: TGTGCCAGCAGTTACTCGATCAGACAGACCAATCAGCCCCAGCATTTT.

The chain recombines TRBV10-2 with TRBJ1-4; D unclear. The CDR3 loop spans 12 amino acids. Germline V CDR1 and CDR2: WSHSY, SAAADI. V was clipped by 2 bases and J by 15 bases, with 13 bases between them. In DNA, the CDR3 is TGCGCCAGCAGTGAGGGAGGGCCCTTTTTGTTTTTT. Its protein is CASSEGGPFLFF.

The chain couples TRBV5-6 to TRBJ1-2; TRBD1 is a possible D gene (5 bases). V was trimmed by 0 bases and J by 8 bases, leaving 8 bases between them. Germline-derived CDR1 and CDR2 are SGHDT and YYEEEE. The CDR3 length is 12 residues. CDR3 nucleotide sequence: TGTGCCAGCAGCTTGGGCAGGGCCGGCTACACCTTC. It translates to CASSLGRAGYTF.

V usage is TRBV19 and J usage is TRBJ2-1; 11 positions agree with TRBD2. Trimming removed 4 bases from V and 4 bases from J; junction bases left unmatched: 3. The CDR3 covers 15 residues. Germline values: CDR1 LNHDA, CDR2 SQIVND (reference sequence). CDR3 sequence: CASSTLAGGYNEQFF. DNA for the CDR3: TGTGCCAGTAGTACTCTAGCGGGGGGTTACAATGAGCAGTTCTTC.

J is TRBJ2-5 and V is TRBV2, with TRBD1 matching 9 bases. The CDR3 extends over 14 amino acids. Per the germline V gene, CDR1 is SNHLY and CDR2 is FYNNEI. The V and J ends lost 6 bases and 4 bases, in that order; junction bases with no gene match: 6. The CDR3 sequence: CASRKTGGRETQYF. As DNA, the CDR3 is TGTGCCAGCAGAAAGACAGGGGGTCGAGAGACCCAGTACTTC. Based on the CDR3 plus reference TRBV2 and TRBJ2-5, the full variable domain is EPEVTQTPSHQVTQMGQEVILRCVPISNHLYFYWYRQILGQKVEFLVSFYNNEISEKSEIFDDQFSVERPDGSNFTLKIRSTKLEDSAMYFCASRKTGGRETQYFGPGTRLLVL.

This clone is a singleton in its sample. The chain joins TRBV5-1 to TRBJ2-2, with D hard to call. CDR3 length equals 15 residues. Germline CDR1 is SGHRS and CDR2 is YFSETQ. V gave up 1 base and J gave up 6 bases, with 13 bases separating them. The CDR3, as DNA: TGCGCCAGCAGCTTGTGGGCAGAACGGCCCGGGGAGCTGTTTTTT. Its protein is CASSLWAERPGELFF.

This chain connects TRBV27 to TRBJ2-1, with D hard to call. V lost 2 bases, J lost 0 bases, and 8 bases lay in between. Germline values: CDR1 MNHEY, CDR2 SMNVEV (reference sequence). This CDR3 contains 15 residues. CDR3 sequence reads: CASSLVVSSYNEQFF. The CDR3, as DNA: TGTGCCAGCAGTTTAGTAGTTAGCTCCTACAATGAGCAGTTCTTC.

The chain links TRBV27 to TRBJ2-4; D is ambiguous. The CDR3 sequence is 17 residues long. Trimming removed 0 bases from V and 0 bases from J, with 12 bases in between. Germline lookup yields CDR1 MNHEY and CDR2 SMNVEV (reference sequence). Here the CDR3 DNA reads TGTGCCAGCAGTTTATCTTCCTCAAACTCAGCCAAAAACATTCAGTACTTC. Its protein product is CASSLSSSNSAKNIQYF.

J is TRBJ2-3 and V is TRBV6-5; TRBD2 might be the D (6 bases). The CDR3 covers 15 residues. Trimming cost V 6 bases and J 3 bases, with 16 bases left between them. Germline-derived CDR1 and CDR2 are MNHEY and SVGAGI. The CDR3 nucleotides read TGTGCCAGCAGCATCCGACTAGGGGAAACAGATACGCAGTATTTT. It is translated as CASSIRLGETDTQYF.

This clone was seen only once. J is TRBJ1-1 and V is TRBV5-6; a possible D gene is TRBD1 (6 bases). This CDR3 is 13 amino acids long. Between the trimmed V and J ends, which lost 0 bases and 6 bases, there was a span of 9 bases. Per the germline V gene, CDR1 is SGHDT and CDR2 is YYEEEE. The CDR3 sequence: CASSLAGHPEAFF. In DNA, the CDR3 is TGTGCCAGCAGCTTGGCGGGACACCCTGAAGCTTTCTTT.

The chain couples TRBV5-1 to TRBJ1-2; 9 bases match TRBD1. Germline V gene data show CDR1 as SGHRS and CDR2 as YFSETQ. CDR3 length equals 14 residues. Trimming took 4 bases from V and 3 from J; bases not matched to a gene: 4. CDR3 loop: CASSRGQGHYGYTF. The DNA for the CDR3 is TGCGCCAGCAGCCGCGGACAGGGGCACTATGGCTACACCTTC.

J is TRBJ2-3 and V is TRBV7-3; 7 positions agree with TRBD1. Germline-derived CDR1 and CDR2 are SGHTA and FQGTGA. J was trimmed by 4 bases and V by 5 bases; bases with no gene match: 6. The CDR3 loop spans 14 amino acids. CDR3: CASSTGQAPDTQYF. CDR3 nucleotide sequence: TGTGCCAGCAGCACCGGACAGGCTCCAGATACGCAGTATTTT.

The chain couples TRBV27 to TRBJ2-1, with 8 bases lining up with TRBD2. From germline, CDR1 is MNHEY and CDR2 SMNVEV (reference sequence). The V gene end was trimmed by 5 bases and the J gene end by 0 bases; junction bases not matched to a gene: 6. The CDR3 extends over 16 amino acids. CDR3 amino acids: CASSPGTSGSYNEQFF. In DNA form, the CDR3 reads TGTGCCAGCAGTCCAGGAACTAGCGGCTCCTACAATGAGCAGTTCTTC.

In DNA, the CDR3 is TGTGCCAGTAGAGACAGGGGGCGCGGTAACTATGGCTACACCTTC. It yields the protein CASRDRGRGNYGYTF. The chain employs TRBV19 and TRBJ1-2, with TRBD1 identical over 10 bases. Germline values: CDR1 LNHDA, CDR2 SQIVND (reference sequence). The CDR3 has 15 amino acids. J was trimmed by 1 base and V by 6 bases; bases with no gene match: 5.